This TCR beta chain was sequenced for a study of CD8+CD57+ T cells in acquired aplastic anemia. The overall study: Sorted cells (CD4+ and CD8+) yielded DNA amounts that averaged approximately 3.1 ug. Findings and caveats of the study: Between patients and controls, CD8+ Simpson's diversity did not vary significantly. Found in both controls and patients were around 31 CD8+ CDR3 sequences.

Genomic DNA was employed as the template in profiling TCR beta VDJ and CDR3. TCRdb fed the reads into MiXCR, producing one record per CDR3 protein. Seen here are 270,000 or so distinct CDR3 sequences, roughly 82% observed once, and the top ten hold less than 50%. Trimming cost V 2 bases and J 6 bases, with 6 bases left between them. The CDR3 runs to 12 residues. Germline V gene lookup returns CDR1 SNHLY and CDR2 FYNNEI. The sequenced patients had an expansion of CD8+CD57+ cells seen by flow cytometry. Regarding this clonotype: Its target is unknown.

The chain has TRBV2 and TRBJ2-3, with unresolved D. The sequenced sample was sorted CD4+, CD8+, or CD8+CD57+ T cells (not recorded which) from PBMCs. This receptor was identified in a human donor with aplastic anemia. In DNA form, the CDR3 reads TGTGCCAGCAGTGAATCTGGGGATACGCAGTATTTT. Translated, it gives CASSESGDTQYF.